The 3 T cell receptor beta chains below all came from one sample that was sequenced in a study of cytomegalovirus exposure and HLA in healthy donors. The PCR contained 60 Vbeta and 13 Jbeta primers. Sequencing was performed with immunoSEQ multiplex PCR; in TCRdb, only in-frame clones are kept and a portion is missing. The sample lists 180,000 or so clones; 60% to 80% were seen once. Sequencing input: PBMCs. The source is a man between 40 and 49 years old in good health and CMV-seropositive.

CDR3 DNA sequence: TGTGCCAGCAGCCGTTCGGGACTAGCGGAGTACACAGATACGCAGTATTTT. It is translated as CASSRSGLAEYTDTQYF. The chain is built from TRBV13 and TRBJ2-3; 11 bases agree with TRBD2. In germline, CDR1 is PRHDT, CDR2 FYEKMQ (reference sequence). The CDR3 is 17 amino acids. V lost 5 bases to trimming and J lost 2 bases; unmatched junction nucleotides: 9. Using reference TRBV13 and TRBJ2-3 for the parts outside the CDR3, the full variable domain is AAGVIQSPRHLIKEKRETATLKCYPIPRHDTVYWYQQGPGQDPQFLISFYEKMQSDKGSIPDRFSAQQFSDYHSELNMSSLELGDSALYFCASSRSGLAEYTDTQYFGPGTRLTVL.

This chain uses TRBV27 with TRBJ1-5, with 8 bases fitting TRBD1. Trimming took 6 bases from V and 4 from J; bases not matched to a gene: 2. Looked up from germline, CDR1 is MNHEY and CDR2 is SMNVEV (reference sequence). CDR3 length equals 13 residues. The CDR3 region is CASRGTGNQPQHF. CDR3 bases: TGTGCCAGCAGGGGGACAGGTAATCAGCCCCAGCATTTT.

The chain joins TRBV28 to TRBJ2-1, with D maybe TRBD1 (7 bases). CDR1 and CDR2 from the germline V gene are MDHEN and SYDVKM. The CDR3 length is 15 residues. Between the trimmed V and J ends, which lost 4 bases and 3 bases, there was a span of 13 bases. CDR3 nucleotide sequence: TGTGCCAGCAGTTCCCCAGGGGGAGGCTACAATGAGCAGTTCTTC. It yields the protein CASSSPGGGYNEQFF.